This T cell receptor (beta chain) is drawn from a study of cytomegalovirus exposure and HLA in healthy donors. The CDR3 has 15 residues. Germline V CDR1 and CDR2: SGHNT, YYREEE (reference sequence). With 60 Vbeta and 13 Jbeta primers, the PCR was carried out. Some clones are missing from TCRdb's copy, which holds only in-frame ones; the method was immunoSEQ multiplex PCR. The sample records over 150,000 clones, 60% to 85% being singletons. Study-wide points: Later findings reportedly placed an Asian-associated ancestry cluster below the approximately 670-donor mean for N-insertions. In an earlier analysis, most TCR beta V segments were productive about 87% or about 30% of the time. Cytomegalovirus-associated TCR beta chains were listed, numbering some 150.

Everyone who donated was a healthy bone marrow donor. A word on this clone: As yet, its antigen is unknown.

The receptor was derived from a woman aged 45-65 years in good health and CMV-seropositive. Material for sequencing was PBMCs. The chain uses TRBV5-4 and TRBJ2-5; 10 bases match TRBD1. The end of the DNA aligns better with TRBJ2-7, so the J call may be wrong. CDR3: CASSLAGQGAYEQYF. The CDR3 nucleotides read TGTGCCAGCAGCTTGGCCGGACAGGGGGCCTACGAGCAGTACTTC.